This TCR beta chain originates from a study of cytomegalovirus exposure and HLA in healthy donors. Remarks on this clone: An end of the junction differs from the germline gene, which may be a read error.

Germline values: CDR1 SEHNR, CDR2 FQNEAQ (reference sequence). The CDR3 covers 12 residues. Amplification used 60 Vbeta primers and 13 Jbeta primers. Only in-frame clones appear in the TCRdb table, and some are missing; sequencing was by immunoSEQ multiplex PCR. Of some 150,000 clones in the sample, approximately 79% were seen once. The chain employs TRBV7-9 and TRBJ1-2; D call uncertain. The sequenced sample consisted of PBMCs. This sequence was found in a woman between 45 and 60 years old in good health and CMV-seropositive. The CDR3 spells CSSSLGEYGYTF. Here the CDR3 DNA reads TGTTCCAGCAGCTTAGGAGAATATGGCTACACCTTC.